These 2 T cell receptor beta chains were all obtained from the same sample, sequenced in a study of blood T cell repertoires in COVID-19. Measured with immunoSEQ multiplex PCR; TCRdb has only the in-frame clones, and not every one. The sample lists roughly 320,000 clones, approximately 85% occurring once. The sample consisted of peripheral blood. Receptor source: a human donor in a cohort sampled during active COVID-19.

The gene calls are TRBV5-1 and TRBJ1-1; D is possibly TRBD1 (6 bases). V lost 1 base, J lost 0 bases, and 10 bases lay in between. From germline, CDR1 is SGHRS and CDR2 YFSETQ. The CDR3 length is 15 residues. CDR3 DNA: TGCGCCAGCAGCTTGACAGGGAACCTGAACACTGAAGCTTTCTTT. This translates into CASSLTGNLNTEAFF.

The chain carries TRBV6-2 or TRBV6-3 and TRBJ2-3, with 11 bases lining up with TRBD2. Unmatched junction bases numbered 9, after V lost 4 bases and J lost 0 bases. Germline CDR1 is MNHEY and CDR2 is SVGEGT. This CDR3 region has 18 residues. The CDR3 sequence: CASSFELAGALSTDTQYF. The CDR3 DNA follows: TGTGCCAGCAGTTTCGAACTAGCGGGGGCCCTTAGCACAGATACGCAGTATTTT.